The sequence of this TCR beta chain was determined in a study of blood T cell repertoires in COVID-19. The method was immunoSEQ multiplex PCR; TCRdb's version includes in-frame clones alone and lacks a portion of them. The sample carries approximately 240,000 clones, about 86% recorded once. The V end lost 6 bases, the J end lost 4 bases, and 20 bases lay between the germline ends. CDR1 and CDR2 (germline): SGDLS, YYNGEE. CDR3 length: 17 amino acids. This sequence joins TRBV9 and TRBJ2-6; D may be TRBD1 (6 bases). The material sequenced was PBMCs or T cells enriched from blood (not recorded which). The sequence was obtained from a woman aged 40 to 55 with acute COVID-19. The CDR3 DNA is TGTGCCAGCACCAACCCGACAGGTTCCCAAGGGGCCAACGTCCTGACTTTC. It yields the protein CASTNPTGSQGANVLTF. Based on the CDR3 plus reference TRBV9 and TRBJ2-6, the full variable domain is DSGVTQTPKHLITATGQRVTLRCSPRSGDLSVYWYQQSLDQGLQFLIQYYNGEERAKGNILERFSAQQFPDLHSELNLSSLELGDSALYFCASTNPTGSQGANVLTFGAGSRLTVL.